These 19 T cell receptor beta chains share one sample of origin, sequenced in a study of regulatory T cells in long-lasting Graves disease. The time point denotes: newly diagnosed GD, antithyroid drugs for less than 3 months. There was RNA extracted from PBMCs, and the TCR library was made from it. The TCR beta library used iRepertoire HTBI primers with Arm-PCR amplification of CDR3. MiXCR, run by TCRdb on the multiplex PCR reads, gives a single entry per CDR3 protein. The repertoire consists of about 540,000 distinct CDR3 sequences, with around an eighth occurring once and the leading ten covering roughly 10%. These records were also assigned to another study, of T cells in Graves' hyperthyroidism and ophthalmopathy.

Sequences were derived from peripheral blood mononuclear cells (PBMCs), sampled at new diagnosis, from a patient treated with antithyroid drugs. Every receptor here comes from a man younger than 45 with Graves disease.

This clonotype was detected many times. The gene calls are TRBV29-1 and TRBJ1-2; a possible D gene is TRBD1 (5 bases). The CDR3 covers 15 residues. V was trimmed by 0 bases and J by 3 bases, leaving 14 bases between them. Germline V gene lookup returns CDR1 SQVTM and CDR2 ANQGSEA. CDR3 loop: CSVEDPEGRDYGYTF. The DNA for the CDR3 is TGCAGCGTTGAAGATCCGGAGGGGCGAGACTATGGCTACACCTTC.

This clonotype was seen at least ten times. The chain carries TRBV9 and TRBJ1-2; unclear D gene. V was trimmed by 2 bases and J by 4 bases, leaving 21 bases between them. CDR1 SGDLS and CDR2 YYNGEE come from the germline V gene. This CDR3 has 17 amino acids. The CDR3, as DNA: TGTGCCAGCAGCGTCGGCCCGGCGCTGAGCCGCTCCTATGGCTACACCTTC. It specifies CASSVGPALSRSYGYTF.

There are a few counts of this clonotype. This chain links TRBV18 with TRBJ2-3; 10 bases are a match to TRBD1. Germline V gene sequence: CDR1 KGHSH, CDR2 LQKENI. Unmatched junction bases numbered 6, after V lost 4 bases and J lost 8 bases. This CDR3 has 14 residues. The DNA of the CDR3 is TGTGCCAGCTCACGGGACAGGGGCCCAGGTACGCAGTATTTT. As protein: CASSRDRGPGTQYF.

The CDR3 sequence: CASSTPHRDKGLEQYF. Written as DNA, the CDR3 is TGTGCCAGCAGCACCCCCCACCGGGACAAGGGCCTCGAGCAGTACTTC. This chain links TRBV11-2 with TRBJ2-7, with a weak D call TRBD1 (6 bases). V was trimmed by 5 bases and J by 6 bases, leaving 23 bases between them. The CDR3 is made up of 16 amino acids. Germline V gene data show CDR1 as SGHAT and CDR2 as FQNNGV.

This clonotype was recorded at least ten times. V is TRBV7-9 and J is TRBJ2-1; 14 bases fit TRBD2. CDR1 and CDR2 (germline): SEHNR, FQNEAQ (reference sequence). This CDR3 has 18 amino acids. V lost 8 bases, J lost 2 bases, and 11 bases stayed unmatched. This chain's CDR3 is CASLVGTSGRVTYNEQFF. The CDR3 DNA follows: TGTGCCAGCCTAGTAGGGACTAGCGGGAGAGTCACCTACAATGAGCAGTTCTTC. The entire variable domain, with the rest obtained from reference TRBV7-9 and TRBJ2-1, is as follows: DTGVSQNPRHKITKRGQNVTFRCDPISEHNRLYWYRQTLGQGPEFLTYFQNEAQLEKSRLLSDRFSAERPKGSFSTLEIQRTEQGDSAMYLCASLVGTSGRVTYNEQFFGPGTRLTVL.

This clonotype was seen a few times. The chain is built from TRBV27 and TRBJ2-3; 10 positions agree with TRBD2. V shed 6 bases and J 4 bases; nucleotides not matched to a gene: 16. Germline V gene data show CDR1 as MNHEY and CDR2 as SMNVEV (reference sequence). This CDR3 has 18 residues. CDR3 sequence: CASSHPAGSGRIPDTQYF. CDR3 bases: TGTGCCAGCAGCCACCCAGCAGGTAGCGGGAGGATCCCAGATACGCAGTATTTT.

The rearrangement uses TRBV6-1 and TRBJ2-5; a possible D gene is TRBD1 (6 bases). V was shortened by 2 bases and J by 3 bases, with 13 bases between the two germline ends. Germline CDR1 reads MNHNS; CDR2 reads SASEGT. This CDR3 contains 15 residues. CDR3 bases: TGTGCCAGCAGTGAAAGGCCAGGGGTTAAAGAGACCCAGTACTTC. As protein: CASSERPGVKETQYF.

This clonotype appeared a few times. This rearrangement joins TRBV6-2 or TRBV6-3 to TRBJ2-1; 8 nucleotides match TRBD2. Germline V lookup: CDR1 MNHEY, CDR2 SVGEGT. With V trimmed by 7 bases and J by 6 bases, 11 bases remained unmatched. The CDR3 spans 15 residues. CDR3 region: CASTRWGGRPNEQFF. The CDR3 bases are TGTGCCAGCACCCGATGGGGCGGGAGGCCCAATGAGCAGTTCTTC.

The chain employs TRBV29-1 and TRBJ1-6; 7 bases are shared with TRBD1. The CDR3 loop spans 15 amino acids. The ends lost 7 bases at V and 2 bases at J; junction bases unmatched: 8. Germline CDR1 and CDR2: SQVTM and ANQGSEA. CDR3 region: CSARGQWTYNSPLHF. CDR3 in DNA: TGCAGCGCTAGGGGGCAATGGACCTATAATTCACCCCTCCACTTT.

This clonotype was counted ten times or more. The genes are TRBV29-1 and TRBJ1-1, with 10 bases that match TRBD1. The junction had 3 bases not matched to a gene; V was cut back by 4 bases and J by 4 bases. Germline assignment: CDR1 SQVTM and CDR2 ANQGSEA. CDR3 length: 13 amino acids. This chain's CDR3 is CSVGTGGGTEAFF. The DNA of the CDR3 is TGCAGCGTTGGGACAGGGGGTGGCACTGAAGCTTTCTTT.

This clonotype was detected ten times or more. The chain uses TRBV11-2 and TRBJ2-1, with 12 nucleotides matching TRBD1. V lost 5 bases to trimming and J lost 7 bases; unmatched junction nucleotides: 9. The CDR3 totals 16 residues. Germline V gene sequence: CDR1 SGHAT, CDR2 FQNNGV. The CDR3 protein is CASSPLGDRGLNEQFF. Written as DNA, the CDR3 is TGTGCCAGCAGCCCTCTGGGGGACAGGGGGCTGAATGAGCAGTTCTTC.

The V and J genes are TRBV2 and TRBJ1-2, with no clear D. From germline, CDR1 is SNHLY and CDR2 FYNNEI. This CDR3 region has 13 residues. The V end lost 5 bases, the J end lost 3 bases, and 10 bases lay between the germline ends. The CDR3 DNA reads as TGTGCCAGCAGTCCCGGGGATCACTATGGCTACACCTTC. Protein product: CASSPGDHYGYTF.

In its sample, this clonotype was seen many times. The chain employs TRBV7-2 and TRBJ1-1; the D is unclear. Deletions cut 0 bases from V and 7 bases from J, with 9 bases between. In germline, CDR1 is SGHTA, CDR2 FQGNSA. The CDR3 covers 13 residues. This CDR3 reads CASSLAFDYEAFF. CDR3 bases: TGTGCCAGCAGCTTAGCTTTCGATTATGAAGCTTTCTTT.

This clonotype was counted between two and nine times. The chain uses TRBV5-6 and TRBJ2-7; 12 nucleotides match TRBD2. Per germline, CDR1 SGHDT and CDR2 YYEEEE. Trimming at V came to 5 bases and at J to 6 bases, leaving 9 bases not matched to a gene. The CDR3 contains 15 residues. The CDR3 nucleotides read TGTGCCAGCAGAATGTCGCTAGCGGGAGGGCTCGAGCAGTACTTC. This codes for CASRMSLAGGLEQYF.

This clonotype was detected many times. The chain combines TRBV10-3 with TRBJ1-5; the match to TRBD1 covers 7 bases. Trimming removed 2 bases from V and 3 bases from J; junction bases left unmatched: 1. Germline V gene lookup returns CDR1 ENHRY and CDR2 SYGVKD. The CDR3 has 14 amino acids. The CDR3 protein is CAISEDRVNQPQHF. In nucleotides, the CDR3 is TGTGCCATCAGTGAGGACAGGGTCAATCAGCCCCAGCATTTT.

The J gene is TRBJ2-7, the V gene TRBV7-2, with a possible D match to TRBD2 (6 bases). This CDR3 region has 15 residues. The germline V gene has CDR1 SGHTA and CDR2 FQGNSA. Deletions cut 4 bases from V and 5 bases from J, with 18 bases between. CDR3 sequence (DNA): TGTGCCAGCAGCTCCTCCCCGGCTAGGAGGGACGAGCAGTACTTC. Its translation is CASSSSPARRDEQYF.

This clonotype was recorded many times. The chain links TRBV12-3 or TRBV12-4 to TRBJ2-2; the match to TRBD2 covers 8 bases. The CDR3 has 14 residues. V trimming: 7 bases; J trimming: 7 bases; junction bases outside the gene matches: 8. The CDR3 coding sequence is TGTGCCAGCATTCCAGCGGGAGATGGCGGGGAGCTGTTTTTT. As protein: CASIPAGDGGELFF.

Ten or more counts support this clonotype. This chain joins TRBV20-1 and TRBJ2-7; D perhaps matches TRBD2 (7 bases). The germline CDR1 and CDR2 sequences are DFQATT and SNEGSKA (reference sequence). This CDR3 is 13 amino acids long. V was cut by 1 base and J by 6 bases, with 13 bases left in between. DNA for the CDR3: TGCAGTGCTAGAGTCGGGGGGCGCCTCGAGCAGTACTTC. Translation: CSARVGGRLEQYF.

The V call is TRBV3-1, the J call TRBJ1-2; D is undetermined. V dropped 3 bases and J dropped 2 bases, with 10 bases sitting between them. In germline, CDR1 is LGHDT, CDR2 YNNKEL (reference sequence). The CDR3 runs 14 residues. DNA of the CDR3: TGTGCCAGCAGCCACGACCACGGGAACTATGGCTACACCTTC. Translating gives CASSHDHGNYGYTF.